This T cell receptor (beta chain) was observed in a study of T cell repertoires in cytomegalovirus infection. Study background: CMV epitopes that were recently identified and HLA-C-restricted were used alongside well-studied HLA-B-restricted ones. Signatures in public TCR beta sequences pointed to both CMV infection and matching HLA type.

General observations from the study: The ex vivo response showed dominance by HLA-C-restricted CMV-specific TCR beta clonotypes. The study identified carriers of CMV plus the relevant HLA from cumulative public TCR beta family frequency.

The CDR3 contains 15 residues. V lost 7 bases and J lost 8, with 20 bases in between. Germline V gene lookup returns CDR1 SGHTA and CDR2 FQGNSA. TCRdb analysed the reads with MiXCR anew, one entry per CDR3 protein. The sample comprises approximately 1,000,000 distinct CDR3 sequences, roughly 31% of which are singletons, and about 14% rests with the top ten. This clonotype came up many times. Its matching antigen is unknown. The TCR was taken from a human donor in good health (CMV status not recorded). Some clones in this sample may be carry-over from other donors' samples. The sample here was cultured CD8+ T cells from PBMCs, taken from culture after CMV antigen stimulation. V gene TRBV7-2 combines with J gene TRBJ1-4; D might be TRBD1 (5 bases). The CDR3 nucleotides are TGTGCCAGCACCGCGCGGGGGTTTTATTGGGAAAAACTGTTTTTT. Protein sequence: CASTARGFYWEKLFF.